Described below is a single T cell receptor beta chain sequence and its context. In this sample, this clone turned up a few times. Its binding antigen is unknown. Base quality data are lacking; no much larger clone is found one base away. The entire amount of isolated RNA was reverse transcribed using the High Capacity cDNA Reverse Transcription Kit, so the sequenced TCRB transcripts were expressed ones. Naive, central memory and regulatory T cell samples underwent deep immunoSEQ sequencing, averaging about 3.57 million total reads per sample. Sorted cells were lysed in RLT buffer and RNA was extracted with DNase-treated RNeasy Micro or Mini kits, depending on cell number. To prevent cross-contamination, each cell subset was processed individually, whereas patient and healthy donor samples were processed jointly. TCRB sequences were amplified from cDNA with the immunoSEQ multiplex PCR, producing 87-bp fragments spanning the CDR3 region. Sequencing of the amplicons was done on the Illumina HiSeq platform. Regarding the original processing steps: PCR bias was computationally corrected using synthetic template baselines, reads within Hamming distance 2 were collapsed, and singletons that could not be merged were discarded. Reads were aligned against IMGT to assign V, D and J genes, CDR3 length and insertions or deletions at six rearrangement sites. Within each subset, clonotype counts were normalized to sorted cell number, and only after that were true diversity and Gini coefficients computed with the tcR R package. The overlap coefficient, calculated on TCRB nucleotide sequences, was used to quantify repertoire sharing. As a proxy for the pre-selection repertoire, out-of-frame TCRB sequences from naive cells were analyzed. TCRdb retrieved this table from immuneACCESS and kept in-frame rearrangements only. Not all clones are present; in checked studies, unresolved V genes account for under half, and no reason is known for the remainder. V, J and clone size were drawn from that table, and D and trimming were deduced from the DNA. This sample lists about 620,000 clones; less than 20% were detected once. The top ten clones comprise about 0.087% of the sample.

Each donor gave one peripheral blood draw, averaging around 120 mL, which was collected into heparinised tubes. Using a panel that included CD45RO, CCR7, CD25, CD127, CD95 and CD27, naive, central memory, regulatory and stem cell-like memory CD4+ T cells were sorted on a BD FACSAria II. Purity was above 95% for every sorted population. PBMCs were isolated right away by Lymphoprep density gradient centrifugation and were stained directly, without culture. So that batch effects would be minimized, each experiment stained and sorted samples in pairs, pairing one healthy donor with one patient. The data derive from a study of beta chain features in type 1 diabetes listed by TCRdb under 2018. About the investigation overall: No differences in mean age, gender distribution, total cell number or subset yield were found between patients and healthy donors. A total of under 140,000,000 sorted cells were examined across all samples, and the number of cells per subset was strongly correlated with RNA yield. The study compared TCRB repertoires of sorted circulating CD4+ T cell subsets between recently diagnosed type 1 diabetes patients and matched healthy donors. Regulatory and stem cell-like memory subsets were isolated from only 8 patients and about 8 healthy donors, whereas naive and central memory subsets came from all 30 or so donors. General conclusions and limits of the study: Type 1 diabetes patients showed a moderate but significant shortening of TCRB CDR3 length in all four CD4+ subsets. Shorter templates might be favored by PCR, yet because patient and control samples were amplified and corrected together, any such skew would affect both groups equally. Because cDNA rather than genomic DNA was sequenced, highly expressing activated cells could have been over-represented, although no difference in activation and CD3 levels was found between groups. Naive, central memory and regulatory TCRB repertoires appeared more similar among patients than among healthy donors. At VDJ recombination sites, patients with type 1 diabetes made fewer insertions and deleted more nucleotides, a pattern implying thymic rearrangement abnormalities. Only small numbers of individuals were included in the HLA sub-analyses, which left unresolved whether HLA type had any influence on TCRB rearrangement.

CDR1 and CDR2, looked up from the germline V gene, are SGHDN and FVKESK. The V and J ends are trimmed by 2 bases and 2 bases, leaving 12 bases between them. From its cysteine to its phenylalanine, the CDR3 spans 15 amino acids. Only the CDR3 portion is preserved as DNA: 45 bases, with reading frame beginning at the first base. Sequencing input: naive CD4+ T cells from blood. In light of the paper, this sample's cell subset or site label describes: true naive CD4+ T cells. This clonotype was obtained from a man between 18 and 29 years old in good health. The chain is made from TRBV14 and TRBJ2-5, with a tentative D gene TRBD1 over 6 matching bases. The CDR3 protein is CASSQQFGQQETQYF. The DNA reads as follows: TGTGCCAGCAGCCAACAATTCGGACAGCAAGAGACCCAGTACTTC.